This entry describes one T cell receptor beta chain. As yet, its antigen is unknown. The data were obtained in a study of T cell responses to AZD1222 COVID-19 vaccine. Here immunoSEQ multiplex PCR was the method, and the copy in TCRdb shows in-frame clones only, minus some. This table has 100,000 or so clones, approximately 90% appearing once. General study findings and limits: Researchers report vaccine-associated CD4 TCRs spanning spike, with dominance at 160-218 and 743-854.

This receptor was identified in an adult in good health. The specimen comprised peripheral blood, sampled on day 0 of AZD1222 vaccination.

CDR3 in amino acids: CASSRPGQGLGTGELFF. In nucleotides, the CDR3 is TGTGCCAGCAGCCGTCCGGGACAGGGGCTTGGCACCGGGGAGCTGTTTTTT. The chain employs TRBV14 and TRBJ2-2; 10 nucleotides line up with TRBD1. V shed 4 bases and J 4 bases; nucleotides not matched to a gene: 9. Germline assignment: CDR1 SGHDN and CDR2 FVKESK. The CDR3 has 17 residues.